This T cell receptor beta chain originates from a study of regulatory T cells in long-lasting Graves disease. Study results and limitations: Among persistent patients, a larger number of public clonotypes were shared (roughly 2,700) than among newly diagnosed patients (about 1,000). Sample size was small, which may have lowered accuracy. Study of thyroid tissue was not done, with only peripheral blood studied. TRBV28 was favored in persistent disease, as were TRBJ1-2 and TRBJ2-5.

Investigators prepared the TCR beta libraries by applying iRepertoire HTBI primers and Arm-PCR of CDR3 regions. TCRdb reanalysed the multiplex PCR reads using MiXCR and keeps one entry per CDR3 protein. The sample lists 600,000 to 850,000 distinct CDR3 sequences; 30% were seen once. This clonotype was observed a handful of times. Its specificity is unknown. This CDR3 comprises 14 residues. V was clipped by 5 bases and J by 2 bases, with 12 bases between them. Germline assignment: CDR1 SGHNT and CDR2 YENEEA. Time point here: persistent/refractory GD, antithyroid drugs over 5 years with positive TRAb. PBMCs were the source of the RNA used for TCR sequencing.

This specimen was peripheral blood mononuclear cells (PBMCs), taken when the disease was refractory, from a patient treated with antithyroid drugs. The sequence was collected from a female donor with Graves disease. This chain joins TRBV11-3 and TRBJ1-1; D call uncertain. The DNA for the CDR3 is TGTGCCAGCAGCCCCTCCGGGGAAAACACTGAAGCTTTCTTT. Amino acid sequence: CASSPSGENTEAFF.